The text below deals with one T cell receptor (beta chain). Its target antigen remains unknown. One base away there is no much larger clone; base qualities are not given. Using the deep immunoSEQ assay, TCR CDR3 regions were amplified from genomic DNA by multiplex PCR. Extracted genomic DNA from each cell subset was spread evenly across all wells of several immunoSEQ 96-well plates, with each plate serving as a replicate. For sorted subsets, approximately 210 ng genomic DNA, equal to about 30,000 T cell genomes, was loaded into each replicate PCR. Purified libraries were measured with a Qubit 3.0 fluorometer, size-checked on a Bioanalyzer 2100, and measured again with the KAPA Library Quantification kit. A separate single-read 150-cycle Illumina NextSeq 550 flow cell was used to sequence each immunoSEQ 96-well plate. The original methods were these. Because only junctional sequences without quality scores were contained in the immunoSEQ output, filtering matching that applied to full-length reads could not be performed. To assign V/J genes and CDR3, sequences were annotated using PyIR, a Python wrapper for IgBLAST v1.9, with IMGT germline references. Reads with weak V/J assignments (E-value above 1e-6), missing CDR3, stop codons, out-of-frame junctions, or ambiguous translated residues were removed. V3J clonotypes were defined by identical inferred V gene, J gene, and CDR3 amino acid sequence. The percentage overlap between two repertoires was calculated by dividing the number of shared unique clonotypes by the size of the smaller repertoire. Three approaches were used to assess repertoire richness: RTK rarefaction, the Chao1 estimator, and Recon v2.1 estimates of unobserved clonotypes. OLGA was used to compute generation probabilities for all TCRbeta clonotypes that the gDNA method yielded from several donors. TCRdb stores this immuneACCESS table with in-frame sequences only. Part of the clones is absent; in the studies checked, under half of the shortfall reflects unresolved V genes, and no reason is known for the rest. The V and J calls and clone size were taken over from that table, and D and trimming were inferred from the DNA. The sample contains about 770,000 clones, about two thirds of them found a single time. Of the sample, more than 1.5% is held by the ten largest clones.

The donors were healthy, HIV-negative adults who had no recently reported acute infections or vaccinations. Every donor was a Caucasian adult residing in Nashville, Tennessee, USA. CD4+ T cells were enriched by magnetic negative selection; naive cells were then positively selected on CD45RA, and the negative fraction formed the memory subset. Blood was obtained by leukapheresis, after which PBMCs were separated by Ficoll-Histopaque density gradient centrifugation and cryopreserved in liquid nitrogen vapor phase. Analytical flow cytometry was used to check the purity and quantity of each magnetically sorted T cell population. From each sorted fraction, genomic DNA was isolated and quantified by UV absorbance on a Nanodrop 2000c. The data derive from a study of shared clonotypes between healthy human individuals (dated by TCRdb to the early 2020s). Concerning the study at large: A few men and two women, aged 18 to 49 years, made up the cohort. For each donor, three plates each were used for CD4 naive and CD4 memory, two plates were used for CD8 naive, and one plate was used for CD8 memory. The study deeply sequenced blood TCR repertoires of several healthy adults to estimate repertoire size and the extent of clonotype sharing between individuals. To increase sequencing depth and limit assay-specific biases, different laboratories used diverse techniques to prepare libraries and sequence TCR repertoires. Per donor, leukapheresis produced somewhere between about 0.8 and 9 billion PBMCs. Results and caveats for the whole study, not just this receptor: When several donors were compared, the shared fraction of clonotypes was 5% to 6.5% for naive CD4, approximately 3.5% for naive CD8, 2.3% for memory CD4, and under 0.5% for memory CD8. Sampling was restricted to blood, and TCR repertoires in tissues likely differ from the TCR repertoires found in blood. Pairwise subsampling indicated that sequencing depth was expected to affect the degree of clonotype sharing among donors. Naive subsets generally had larger estimated clonotype richness than memory subsets did. Even with the large sequencing depth, rarefaction of the sorted-subset datasets indicated that sequencing was incomplete. Because the study included a small number of donors, the genetic and exposure-history diversity represented was limited. Compared with non-shared clonotypes, clonotypes shared by all four sorted-subset donors had higher generation probabilities.

The CDR3 goes from the cysteine to the phenylalanine over 16 residues. Just CDR3 DNA is preserved here, 48 bases in frame from base 1. The germline V gene provides CDR1 MNHGY and CDR2 SVAAGI. V and J lose 3 bases and 7 bases, and a span of 21 bases separates them. Specimen: memory CD4+ T cells sorted from blood. In light of the paper, this sample's cell subset or site label describes: CD45RA-negative fraction. Here the chain combines TRBV6-9 and TRBJ1-2; the D gene is not confidently resolved. This TCR was recovered from a woman in her 30s in good health. The sequenced DNA: TGTGCCAGCAGTTACCGAAGACCCACCGGGCCCGGTGGCTACACCTTC. The translation is CASSYRRPTGPGGYTF.